This T cell receptor (beta chain) was sequenced in a study of control samples from healthy donors and cancer patients. This CDR3 spans 17 amino acids. Per the germline V gene, CDR1 is SGHRS and CDR2 is YFSETQ. Trimming stripped 4 bases from V and 1 base from J, with 20 bases between. Some clones are missing from TCRdb's copy, which holds only in-frame ones; the method was immunoSEQ multiplex PCR. The sample includes some 120,000 clones, roughly 84% seen only once; the top ten take 8% to 9%. The sample consisted of blood. This chain links TRBV5-1 with TRBJ1-1, with a tentative D call TRBD1 (5 bases). The sequence came from a man aged 40-50 years in good health. In DNA form, the CDR3 reads TGCGCCAGCAGCCGCGGGGCGTCAACGGGAGGGAACACTGAAGCTTTCTTT. Translation: CASSRGASTGGNTEAFF.